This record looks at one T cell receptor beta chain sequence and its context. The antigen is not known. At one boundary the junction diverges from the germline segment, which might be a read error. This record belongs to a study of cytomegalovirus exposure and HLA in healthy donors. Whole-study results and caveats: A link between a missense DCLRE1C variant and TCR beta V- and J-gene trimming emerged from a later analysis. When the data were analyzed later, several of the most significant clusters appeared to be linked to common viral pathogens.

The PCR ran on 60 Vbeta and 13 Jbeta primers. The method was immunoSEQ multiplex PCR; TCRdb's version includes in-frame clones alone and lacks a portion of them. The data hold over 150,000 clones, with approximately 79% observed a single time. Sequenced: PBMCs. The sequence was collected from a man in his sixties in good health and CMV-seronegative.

The CDR3 DNA reads as TGTTCCAGCAGCTTAGGGCAGGGTCAAATTTACGAGCAGTACTTC. This codes for CSSSLGQGQIYEQYF. The chain has TRBV7-9 and TRBJ2-7, with D maybe TRBD1 (5 bases). Looked up from germline, CDR1 is SEHNR and CDR2 is FQNEAQ (reference sequence). The CDR3 loop spans 15 amino acids.